This TCR beta chain was identified in a study of blood T cell repertoires in COVID-19 (dated by TCRdb to 2018 to 2021). About the full investigation: Samples from collaborators originated in the United States, Italy and Spain and spanned both the acute and convalescent phases of COVID-19. Subjects who had been exposed to COVID-19, were actively infected with it, or had recovered from it provided the deeply sampled blood TCRbeta repertoires that made up the dataset. The samples were drawn from two sources: the first 160 participants of the ongoing ImmuneRACE study, and 950 to 1,500 subjects contributed by 6 global collaborators. Where available, HLA class I and class II types were taken from metadata supplied by the sample provider and were not determined by assay-based typing. The sample metadata nearly always contained a de-identified subject ID, COVID-19 status, age in years and sex. The material from the prospective study consisted of cDNA or gDNA derived from T cells, B-cell-depleted T cells, or PBMCs. The repertoires were released in a freely available public database meant as a resource for research on the immune response to SARS-CoV-2.

The germline V gene specifies SGHTS as CDR1 and YDEGEE as CDR2. V and J are truncated by 0 bases and 0 bases respectively, leaving an intervening sequence of 8 bases. The CDR3 spans 15 residues, from the cysteine through the phenylalanine. Of the read, only the CDR3 DNA is kept; its 45 bases are in frame from base 1. Broad study findings and their caveats: The quantity of clinical and demographic metadata differed by source and by participant and was supplied without curation.

A note on this clone: Its antigen is currently not known. Base qualities are not recorded, but no much larger clone differs from it by a single base.

TCRbeta CDR3 regions were amplified from genomic DNA using the immunoSEQ Assay, a bias-controlled multiplex PCR. The published analysis was carried out like this. The number of nucleated cells in each sample was estimated from the amplification of reference gene primers within the assay. To quantify the absolute abundance of each unique TCRbeta CDR3 rearrangement, sequence reads were collapsed and filtered. For each sample, productive Simpson clonality was calculated by taking the square root of Simpson's diversity index across productive rearrangements. Sourced from immuneACCESS, this table was stored by TCRdb with only in-frame sequences that have V and J called. A share of the clones is absent; for the studies checked, an unresolved V gene accounts for under half, and the remainder has no known explanation. The DNA was the basis for D and trimming; V, J and clone size are from that table. This sample lists roughly 320,000 clones; 90% to 95% were detected once. The leading ten clones occupy roughly 3.6% of the sample.

In the prospective study, participants were about 18 to 95 years old, resided in approximately 25 geographic areas of the United States, and were enrolled through a virtual design. In the prospective study, participants were assigned to cohorts based on the clinical history participants reported in a screening survey and a study questionnaire. Exposed participants had been in contact with someone with a PCR-confirmed or clinician-diagnosed COVID-19 case within 2 weeks of study entry. In the prospective study, whole blood, serum and a nasopharyngeal or oropharyngeal swab were collected from each participant by mobile phlebotomists. Prospective study participants could optionally give additional blood draws and questionnaires over a roughly two-month period. Before DNA extraction, prospective study blood samples were shipped either frozen or at room temperature.

The receptor was isolated from a woman younger than 45 who had been exposed to COVID-19. The chain is assembled from TRBV5-8 and TRBJ2-3, with the D gene too uncertain to name. Sequenced: PBMCs or T cells enriched from blood (not recorded which). Here the CDR3 is given as CASSLAAASTDTQYF. The nucleotides read TGTGCCAGCAGCTTGGCGGCGGCTAGCACAGATACGCAGTATTTT.